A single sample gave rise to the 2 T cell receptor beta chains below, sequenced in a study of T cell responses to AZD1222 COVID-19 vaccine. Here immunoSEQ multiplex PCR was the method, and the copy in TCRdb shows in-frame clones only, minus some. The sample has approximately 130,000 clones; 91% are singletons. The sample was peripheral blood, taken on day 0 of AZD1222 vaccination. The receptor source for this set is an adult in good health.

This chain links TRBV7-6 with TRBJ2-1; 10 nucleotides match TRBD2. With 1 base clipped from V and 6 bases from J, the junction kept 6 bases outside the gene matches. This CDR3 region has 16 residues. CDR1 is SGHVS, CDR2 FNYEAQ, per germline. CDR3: CASSLGGLAGANEQFF. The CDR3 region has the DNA TGTGCCAGCAGCTTAGGAGGTCTAGCGGGAGCCAATGAGCAGTTCTTC. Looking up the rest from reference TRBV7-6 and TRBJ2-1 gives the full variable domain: GAGVSQSPRYKVTKRGQDVALRCDPISGHVSLYWYRQALGQGPEFLTYFNYEAQQDKSGLPNDRFSAERPEGSISTLTIQRTEQRDSAMYRCASSLGGLAGANEQFFGPGTRLTVL.

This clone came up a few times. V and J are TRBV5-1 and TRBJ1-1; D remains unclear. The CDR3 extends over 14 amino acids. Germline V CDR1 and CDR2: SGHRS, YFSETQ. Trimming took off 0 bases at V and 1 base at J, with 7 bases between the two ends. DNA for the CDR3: TGCGCCAGCAGCTTGGGATGGGCGAACACTGAAGCTTTCTTT. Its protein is CASSLGWANTEAFF.